This paragraph covers one TCR beta chain sequence. J was trimmed by 4 bases and V by 1 base; bases with no gene match: 7. The CDR3 contains 16 residues. The germline CDR1 and CDR2 sequences are LGHDT and YNNKEL (reference sequence). These data originate in a study of blood T cell repertoires in COVID-19. Looking at the study overall: Donors in the United States, Italy and Spain gave samples during acute or convalescent COVID-19.

Repertoires were generated with immunoSEQ multiplex PCR, while TCRdb's copy carries only in-frame clones and drops some. Here the sample spans some 120,000 clones, 85% to 90% being singletons. The origin of this receptor is a human donor in a cohort sampled during active COVID-19. The rearrangement joins TRBV3-1 (or the pseudogene TRBV3-2) to TRBJ2-7; 10 nucleotides align to TRBD2. Sequencing was performed on peripheral blood. CDR3 DNA: TGTGCCAGCAGCCAAGTCCAGCGGGAGGGCCCTTACGAGCAGTACTTC. It yields the protein CASSQVQREGPYEQYF.